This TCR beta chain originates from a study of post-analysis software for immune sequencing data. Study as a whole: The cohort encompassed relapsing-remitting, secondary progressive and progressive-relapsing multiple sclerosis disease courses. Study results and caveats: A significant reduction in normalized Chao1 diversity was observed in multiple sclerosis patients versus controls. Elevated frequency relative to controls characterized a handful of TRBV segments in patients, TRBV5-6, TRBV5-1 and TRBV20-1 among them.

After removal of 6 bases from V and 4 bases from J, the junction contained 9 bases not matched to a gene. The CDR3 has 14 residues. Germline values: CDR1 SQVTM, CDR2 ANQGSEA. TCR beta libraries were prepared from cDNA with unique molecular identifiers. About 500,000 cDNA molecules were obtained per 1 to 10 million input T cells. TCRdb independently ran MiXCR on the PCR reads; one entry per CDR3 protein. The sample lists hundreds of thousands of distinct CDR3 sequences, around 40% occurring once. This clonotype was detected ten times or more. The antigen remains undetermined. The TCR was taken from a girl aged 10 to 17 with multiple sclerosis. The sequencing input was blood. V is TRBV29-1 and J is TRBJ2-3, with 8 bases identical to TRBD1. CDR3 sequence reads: CSVWTGIESDTQYF. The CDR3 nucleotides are TGCAGCGTCTGGACAGGGATTGAGTCAGATACGCAGTATTTT.